These 24 T cell receptor beta chains originate from one sample sequenced in a study of shared T cell receptors in the human thymus. TCRdb's copy holds only in-frame clones and misses some; the assay was immunoSEQ multiplex PCR. This sample yields fewer than 700,000 clones, of which more than 75% are seen a single time; approximately 0.011% belongs to the top ten. The data were also submitted as part of a second study, on human thymus T cells.

Input material: thymocytes. These receptors were obtained from a boy in the first two years of life with a congenital heart defect.

The chain employs TRBV30 and TRBJ2-7, with 13 bases matching TRBD2. The germline V gene has CDR1 GTSNPN and CDR2 SVGIG (reference sequence). CDR3 size: 14 residues. The J segment lost 7 bases and the V segment lost 2 bases, leaving 5 bases of the junction unmatched. The CDR3 nucleotides read TGTGCCTGGAGTACTAGCGGGAGGGCCTGTGAGCAGTACTTC. It encodes CAWSTSGRACEQYF.

This clone was observed once. J is TRBJ2-3 and V is TRBV7-6; D unresolved. Trimming shortened V by 5 bases and J by 4 bases, and 10 bases separated the two germline ends. The CDR3 is made up of 13 amino acids. Germline CDR1 SGHVS, CDR2 FNYEAQ. DNA of the CDR3: TGTGCCAGCAGCCGAAGCCGGGCAGATACGCAGTATTTT. This translates into CASSRSRADTQYF.

This clone was observed once. The rearrangement joins TRBV7-2 to TRBJ2-3; 10 positions agree with TRBD2. The V gene end was trimmed by 5 bases and the J gene end by 4 bases; junction bases not matched to a gene: 15. From germline, CDR1 is SGHTA and CDR2 FQGNSA. The CDR3 covers 18 residues. The CDR3 nucleotides read TGTGCCAGCAGCCGCAAGATTTATAGCGGGAGGTCCTCAGATACGCAGTATTTT. It encodes CASSRKIYSGRSSDTQYF.

V gene TRBV19 combines with J gene TRBJ2-7, with D maybe TRBD2 (5 bases). CDR1 is LNHDA, CDR2 SQIVND, per germline (reference sequence). This CDR3 spans 17 amino acids. The V and J ends lost 4 bases and 4 bases respectively, with 23 bases between them. This CDR3 is CASSNELAVGSGYEQYF. In DNA, the CDR3 is TGTGCCAGTAGTAATGAGCTAGCCGTCGGGTCGGGATACGAGCAGTACTTC.

The gene calls are TRBV2 and TRBJ1-2; possibly TRBD1 for D (6 bases). CDR1 SNHLY and CDR2 FYNNEI come from the germline V gene. The CDR3 spans 13 residues. The ends were cut back, 4 bases at V and 3 bases at J, with 9 bases in the middle. Here the CDR3 DNA reads TGTGCCAGCAGTGTGTACAGGGACTATGGCTACACCTTC. Encoded protein: CASSVYRDYGYTF.

The chain joins TRBV5-1 to TRBJ2-7; TRBD1 might be the D (6 bases). Germline assignment: CDR1 SGHRS and CDR2 YFSETQ. The CDR3 is 16 residues long. V was cut by 4 bases and J by 2 bases, with 19 bases left in between. The CDR3 DNA follows: TGCGCCAGCAGCCCCACCCCGACCGGGGACACCTACGAGCAGTACTTC. Protein product: CASSPTPTGDTYEQYF.

V is TRBV29-1 and J is TRBJ2-2; D not resolved. CDR3 length equals 13 residues. The germline V gene encodes CDR1 SQVTM and CDR2 ANQGSEA. The V end was cut by 2 bases, the J end by 10 bases, with 14 bases between. The CDR3 DNA is TGCAGCGTTGAAATAGCCGCAGTGCCGGAGCTGTTTTTT. Amino acids: CSVEIAAVPELFF.

The CDR3 bases are TGCGCCAGCAGCTATTCCGGGACTAGCGGGGGAGGGAATTTCACAGATACGCAGTATTTT. Translated: CASSYSGTSGGGNFTDTQYF. The chain has TRBV5-1 and TRBJ2-3; 14 bases align to TRBD2. The CDR3 is 20 amino acids. The germline V gene has CDR1 SGHRS and CDR2 YFSETQ. After removal of 3 bases from V and 2 bases from J, the junction contained 14 bases not matched to a gene.

In this sample, this clone turned up a few times. The sample has other DNA sequences that encode this CDR3 too. This sequence joins TRBV18 and TRBJ2-5, with D uncertain. In germline, CDR1 is KGHSH, CDR2 LQKENI. The CDR3 sequence is 11 residues long. Trimming took 3 bases from V and 7 from J, leaving 6 bases between them. The CDR3 sequence is CASSPNGTQYF. The CDR3 DNA reads TGTGCCAGCTCACCGAACGGGACCCAGTACTTC.

The chain carries TRBV28 and TRBJ2-4; tentatively, D is TRBD2 (5 bases). The CDR3 covers 12 residues. The germline V gene encodes CDR1 MDHEN and CDR2 SYDVKM. Trimming removed 7 bases from V and 9 bases from J, with 13 bases in between. CDR3 DNA: TGTGCCAGCAACAAAACAGAGGGCATTCAGTACTTC. Protein product: CASNKTEGIQYF. Combining the CDR3 with reference TRBV28 and TRBJ2-4 gives the whole variable domain DVKVTQSSRYLVKRTGEKVFLECVQDMDHENMFWYRQDPGLGLRLIYFSYDVKMKEKGDIPEGYSVSREKKERFSLILESASTNQTSMYLCASNKTEGIQYFGAGTRLSVL.

The chain joins TRBV6-5 to TRBJ2-2; 9 nucleotides line up with TRBD1. In germline, CDR1 is MNHEY, CDR2 SVGAGI. V shed 4 bases and J 7 bases; nucleotides not matched to a gene: 10. This CDR3 contains 16 residues. The CDR3 DNA sequence: TGTGCCAGCAGTTCCGGGACAGGGAGTCACCACGGGGAGCTGTTTTTT. Residues: CASSSGTGSHHGELFF.

This sequence joins TRBV27 and TRBJ2-7; 7 nucleotides align to TRBD1. Trimming at V came to 8 bases and at J to 4 bases, leaving 14 bases not matched to a gene. The CDR3 has 15 amino acids. Germline CDR1 is MNHEY and CDR2 is SMNVEV (reference sequence). This CDR3 is CASGSDRDREYEQYF. CDR3 nucleotide sequence: TGTGCCAGCGGCTCCGACCGGGACAGAGAATACGAGCAGTACTTC.

This clone has just one count. The chain is built from TRBV5-1 and TRBJ2-2, with 9 bases lining up with TRBD2. The junction had 6 bases not matched to a gene; V was cut back by 0 bases and J by 6 bases. CDR3 size: 16 residues. The germline V gene encodes CDR1 SGHRS and CDR2 YFSETQ. The CDR3 DNA reads as TGCGCCAGCAGCTTGGCATTAGCGGGGGAGCCCGGGGAGCTGTTTTTT. This gives the protein CASSLALAGEPGELFF.

This chain links TRBV7-9 with TRBJ2-5; TRBD1 is a possible D gene (6 bases). The CDR3 runs 16 residues. Trimming shortened V by 4 bases and J by 2 bases, and 17 bases separated the two germline ends. Germline values: CDR1 SEHNR, CDR2 FQNEAQ (reference sequence). CDR3 DNA sequence: TGTGCCAGCAGCTGTAACATCCAGGGGAGACAAGAGACCCAGTACTTC. Residues: CASSCNIQGRQETQYF.

This chain connects TRBV19 to TRBJ1-2, with 9 bases fitting TRBD1. Trimming took 4 bases from V and 8 from J; bases not matched to a gene: 8. The CDR3 totals 14 residues. Per germline, CDR1 LNHDA and CDR2 SQIVND (reference sequence). In DNA form, the CDR3 reads TGTGCCAGTAGTAAGAACAGGGGGCGCGGCGGCTACACCTTC. Translated: CASSKNRGRGGYTF.

This CDR3 is CSGGRESQETQYF. The CDR3 DNA sequence: TGCAGCGGGGGCAGGGAATCTCAAGAGACCCAGTACTTC. The genes are TRBV29-1 and TRBJ2-5; D may be TRBD1 (5 bases). CDR1 is SQVTM, CDR2 ANQGSEA, per germline. The CDR3 covers 13 residues. V was shortened by 7 bases and J by 2 bases, with 14 bases between the two germline ends.

V is TRBV25-1 and J is TRBJ1-5, with 8 bases identical to TRBD1. The CDR3 runs to 14 residues. Looked up from germline, CDR1 is MGHDK and CDR2 is SYGVNS. V lost 5 bases, J lost 3 bases, and 3 bases stayed unmatched. The chain's CDR3 is CASSPTGANQPQHF. CDR3 DNA: TGTGCCAGCAGTCCGACAGGGGCCAATCAGCCCCAGCATTTT.

The rearrangement links TRBV27 to TRBJ2-7; perhaps TRBD2 as D (5 bases). The CDR3 loop spans 15 amino acids. Germline CDR1 MNHEY, CDR2 SMNVEV (reference sequence). V lost 3 bases and J 2 bases, leaving 14 bases between the germline ends. The CDR3 loop reads CASSLRAGPTYEQYF. The CDR3 bases are TGTGCCAGCAGTTTGCGGGCAGGACCGACCTACGAGCAGTACTTC.

The rearrangement links TRBV28 to TRBJ1-6; D may be TRBD1 (6 bases). V was clipped by 6 bases and J by 4 bases, with 10 bases between them. Germline V CDR1 and CDR2: MDHEN, SYDVKM. CDR3 length equals 14 residues. The CDR3 nucleotides read TGTGCCAGCAGCAACGACAGGTATAATTCACCCCTCCACTTT. Amino acid sequence: CASSNDRYNSPLHF.

Remarks on this clone: Other DNA sequences in this sample translate to the same CDR3. The V call is TRBV18, the J call TRBJ2-7; 8 bases align to TRBD2. The germline gives CDR1 KGHSH, CDR2 LQKENI. The CDR3 runs 13 residues. V trimming: 6 bases; J trimming: 3 bases; junction bases outside the gene matches: 4. DNA for the CDR3: TGTGCCAGCTCGCTGCTAGCGGGCTACGAGCAGTACTTC. Amino acids: CASSLLAGYEQYF. Filled out from reference TRBV18 and TRBJ2-7, the complete variable domain reads NAGVMQNPRHLVRRRGQEARLRCSPMKGHSHVYWYRQLPEEGLKFMVYLQKENIIDESGMPKERFSAEFPKEGPSILRIQQVVRGDSAAYFCASSLLAGYEQYFGPGTRLTVT.

The gene calls are TRBV10-3 and TRBJ2-7, with 8 bases lining up with TRBD2. The V segment lost 7 bases and the J segment 2 bases; nucleotides outside the gene matches: 4. Germline assignment: CDR1 ENHRY and CDR2 SYGVKD. The CDR3 contains 13 residues. This CDR3 reads CAITQRGTYEQYF. CDR3 nucleotide sequence: TGTGCCATCACCCAGCGGGGGACCTACGAGCAGTACTTC.

V and J are TRBV7-9 and TRBJ2-4; TRBD1 matches at 10 bases. The length of the CDR3 is 14 residues. V lost 1 base to trimming and J lost 8 bases; unmatched junction nucleotides: 2. Germline CDR1 SEHNR, CDR2 FQNEAQ (reference sequence). The CDR3 here is CASSLVGTGDIQYF. CDR3 sequence (DNA): TGTGCCAGCAGCTTAGTGGGGACAGGGGACATTCAGTACTTC. Using reference TRBV7-9 and TRBJ2-4 for the parts outside the CDR3, the full variable domain is DTGVSQNPRHKITKRGQNVTFRCDPISEHNRLYWYRQTLGQGPEFLTYFQNEAQLEKSRLLSDRFSAERPKGSFSTLEIQRTEQGDSAMYLCASSLVGTGDIQYFGAGTRLSVL.

V is TRBV5-4 and J is TRBJ2-7; no firm D call. This CDR3 region has 15 residues. Trimming took off 6 bases at V and 1 base at J, with 17 bases between the two ends. Looked up from germline, CDR1 is SGHNT and CDR2 is YYREEE (reference sequence). CDR3 coding DNA: TGTGCCAGCACCATCGATGGAGAGGATTCCTACGAGCAGTACTTC. This codes for CASTIDGEDSYEQYF.

The V and J genes are TRBV29-1 and TRBJ1-1; D is unresolved. CDR1 SQVTM and CDR2 ANQGSEA come from the germline V gene. The CDR3 runs 12 residues. V was pared by 3 bases and J by 1 base, with 6 bases between. CDR3 amino acids: CSVDRPNTEAFF. As DNA, the CDR3 is TGCAGCGTTGACAGGCCGAACACTGAAGCTTTCTTT.